This TCR beta chain emerged from a study of OX40 agonist ivuxolimab in advanced cancers. Study summary: Dose-escalation patients were diagnosed with hepatocellular carcinoma, melanoma, renal cell cancer or head and neck cancer. People who had prior anti-PD-1, anti-PD-L1 or anti-CTLA-4 therapy could take part, and around 40% had some.

The CDR3 spans 16 residues. With 2 bases clipped from V and 3 bases from J, the junction kept 4 bases outside the gene matches. Germline values: CDR1 MGHRA, CDR2 YSYEKL. Repertoires were generated with immunoSEQ multiplex PCR, while TCRdb's copy carries only in-frame clones and drops some. The table has more than 60,000 clones, about 92% seen once. This chain connects TRBV4-1 to TRBJ2-1, with 10 bases matching TRBD1. The source was CD4+ or CD8+ T cells sorted from blood, collected in a trial of the OX40 agonist ivuxolimab. The source of this sequence is an adult with an advanced solid tumor such as melanoma, head and neck, liver or kidney cancer. The CDR3 DNA sequence: TGCGCCAGCAGCCAACCCGGGACAGGGGTCTACAATGAGCAGTTCTTC. It encodes CASSQPGTGVYNEQFF.